The 30 T cell receptor beta chains below were found in one sample sequenced in a study of response to subunit inactivated influenza vaccine. TCRdb analysed the RT-PCR reads with MiXCR anew, one entry per CDR3 protein. The sample contains over 400,000 distinct CDR3 sequences, over 10% of which appear only once. The sequencing used PBMCs from blood, collected roughly 6 weeks after vaccination. The receptors shown here come from a man in his fifties who received an inactivated influenza vaccine.

The chain is built from TRBV28 and TRBJ2-7; 7 bases align to TRBD1. This CDR3 contains 15 residues. The V segment lost 7 bases and the J segment 6 bases; nucleotides outside the gene matches: 15. Germline CDR1 is MDHEN and CDR2 is SYDVKM. CDR3 sequence (DNA): TGTGCCAGCAATCTGCTAGGGGGCAAACAGGCCGAGCAGTACTTC. As protein: CASNLLGGKQAEQYF.

This clonotype was recorded many times. This sequence joins TRBV12-3 or TRBV12-4 and TRBJ2-1; the match to TRBD2 covers 14 bases. Trimming cost V 6 bases and J 4 bases; bases outside gene matches: 5. There are 16 residues in the CDR3. The chain's CDR3 is CASRKGLAGVYNEQFF. The CDR3 coding sequence is TGTGCCAGCAGAAAGGGACTAGCGGGGGTTTACAATGAGCAGTTCTTC.

The chain employs TRBV5-1 and TRBJ2-7; D remains ambiguous. CDR3 size: 14 residues. CDR1 SGHRS and CDR2 YFSETQ come from the germline V gene. V was cut by 0 bases and J by 3 bases, with 10 bases left in between. The CDR3 spells CASSLVRSGYEQYF. In nucleotides, the CDR3 is TGCGCCAGCAGCTTGGTAAGGAGTGGCTACGAGCAGTACTTC.

This clonotype was counted at least ten times. J is TRBJ2-2 and V is TRBV10-3; D ambiguous. The CDR3 loop spans 14 amino acids. Deletions cut 3 bases from V and 3 bases from J, with 8 bases between. Germline V gene lookup returns CDR1 ENHRY and CDR2 SYGVKD. CDR3 nucleotides: TGTGCCATCAGTGATTCGTCCTACACCGGGGAGCTGTTTTTT. Amino acid sequence: CAISDSSYTGELFF.

This clonotype was counted only a few times. The V and J genes are TRBV27 and TRBJ2-2, with D hard to call. The germline V and J ends were trimmed by 4 bases and 4 bases, with 19 bases remaining between them. Germline values: CDR1 MNHEY, CDR2 SMNVEV (reference sequence). The CDR3 covers 17 residues. The CDR3 nucleotides are TGTGCCAGCAGTTCCCCCCTAGGGTACCTACTCACCGGGGAGCTGTTTTTT. It encodes CASSSPLGYLLTGELFF.

J is TRBJ2-1 and V is TRBV5-1; D call uncertain. V lost 2 bases and J 2 bases, leaving 11 bases between the germline ends. This CDR3 region has 15 residues. The germline gives CDR1 SGHRS, CDR2 YFSETQ. CDR3 sequence (DNA): TGCGCCAGCAGCTTAGGACCCGGCCCCTACAATGAGCAGTTCTTC. It specifies CASSLGPGPYNEQFF.

This clonotype was recorded a few times. J is TRBJ2-1 and V is TRBV7-2; D is ambiguous. The CDR3 loop spans 14 amino acids. The germline V and J ends were trimmed by 7 bases and 2 bases, with 12 bases remaining between them. Germline-derived CDR1 and CDR2 are SGHTA and FQGNSA. The CDR3 loop is CASTLGQAYNEQFF. For the CDR3, the DNA is TGTGCCAGCACCCTCGGTCAGGCCTACAATGAGCAGTTCTTC.

The chain joins TRBV20-1 to TRBJ1-6; no reliable D call. Germline V gene data show CDR1 as DFQATT and CDR2 as SNEGSKA (reference sequence). The V end lost 6 bases, the J end lost 0 bases, and 15 bases lay between the germline ends. The CDR3 runs 16 residues. The CDR3 DNA follows: TGCAGTGCCACGGGTAGAGTGGGCTCCTATAATTCACCCCTCCACTTT. Translation: CSATGRVGSYNSPLHF.

The V gene is TRBV6-5, the J gene TRBJ1-2, with 7 bases aligning to TRBD1. The CDR3 contains 16 residues. V was pared by 0 bases and J by 2 bases, with 6 bases of the junction left unmatched. The germline CDR1 and CDR2 sequences are MNHEY and SVGAGI. The CDR3 here is CASSYSAAGGNYGYTF. CDR3 coding DNA: TGTGCCAGCAGTTACTCCGCGGCAGGGGGGAACTATGGCTACACCTTC.

The genes are TRBV10-3 and TRBJ2-3, with 14 bases identical to TRBD2. With V trimmed by 6 bases and J by 4 bases, 9 bases remained unmatched. The CDR3 length is 17 residues. Per germline, CDR1 ENHRY and CDR2 SYGVKD. CDR3 protein: CAISGGTSGSFADTQYF. The CDR3 nucleotides read TGTGCCATCAGCGGAGGGACTAGCGGGAGTTTCGCAGATACGCAGTATTTT.

Ten or more counts support this clonotype. This chain uses TRBV29-1 with TRBJ2-7, with D tentatively TRBD1 (5 bases). Trimming took 5 bases from V and 6 from J, leaving 14 bases between them. The germline V gene encodes CDR1 SQVTM and CDR2 ANQGSEA. The CDR3 covers 12 residues. In nucleotides, the CDR3 is TGCAGCGTTTCCTCAGGGTTCGGCGAGCAGTACTTC. It translates to CSVSSGFGEQYF.

Many counts were recorded for this clonotype. The V call is TRBV6-5, the J call TRBJ2-2, with TRBD1 as a possible D gene (5 bases). Germline values: CDR1 MNHEY, CDR2 SVGAGI. Trimming removed 2 bases at V and 4 bases at J, with 17 bases between. The CDR3 has 17 amino acids. This chain's CDR3 is CASSYQVTAVGTGELFF. Written as DNA, the CDR3 is TGTGCCAGCAGTTACCAAGTGACAGCCGTTGGCACCGGGGAGCTGTTTTTT.

This clonotype has only a few counts. This rearrangement joins TRBV27 to TRBJ1-2; 9 bases are a match to TRBD1. The junction had 3 bases not matched to a gene; V was cut back by 3 bases and J by 4 bases. Germline V gene lookup returns CDR1 MNHEY and CDR2 SMNVEV (reference sequence). The CDR3 covers 14 residues. The CDR3 region is CASSLDRGFYGYTF. The CDR3 DNA reads as TGTGCCAGCAGTTTGGACAGGGGTTTCTATGGCTACACCTTC.

This clonotype was observed a handful of times. The chain has TRBV6-1 and TRBJ1-2, with D hard to call. Germline lookup yields CDR1 MNHNS and CDR2 SASEGT. The V gene lost 5 bases and the J gene lost 4 bases, with 14 bases spanning the gap. The CDR3 spans 14 residues. CDR3 bases: TGTGCCAGCAGTCGGCCGAATCAAAGCTATGGCTACACCTTC. Translated: CASSRPNQSYGYTF.

This clonotype was seen more than once but under ten times. The rearrangement links TRBV7-9 to TRBJ1-1; 10 bases match TRBD1. This CDR3 region has 16 residues. The junction had 9 bases not matched to a gene; V was cut back by 4 bases and J by 4 bases. The germline V gene has CDR1 SEHNR and CDR2 FQNEAQ (reference sequence). The CDR3 DNA follows: TGTGCCAGCAGCTCACCGGGACAGGGGAGTCGCACTGAAGCTTTCTTT. Amino acids: CASSSPGQGSRTEAFF.

The V and J genes are TRBV27 and TRBJ1-6; D ambiguous. CDR3 length equals 16 residues. Between the trimmed V and J ends, which lost 0 bases and 10 bases, there was a span of 16 bases. The V gene's germline CDR1 is MNHEY and CDR2 SMNVEV (reference sequence). This CDR3 reads CASSLSNRHSGSPLHF. CDR3 DNA sequence: TGTGCCAGCAGTTTATCTAACAGACATTCGGGCTCACCCCTCCACTTT.

V usage is TRBV6-1 and J usage is TRBJ1-5, with D perhaps TRBD1 (5 bases). This CDR3 has 17 amino acids. Trimming removed 5 bases from V and 2 bases from J, with 19 bases in between. Germline V gene lookup returns CDR1 MNHNS and CDR2 SASEGT. The CDR3 here is CASSRKGWGEGNQPQHF. The CDR3 nucleotides read TGTGCCAGCAGTCGGAAGGGGTGGGGAGAGGGCAATCAGCCCCAGCATTTT.

This clonotype was detected only a few times. V gene TRBV5-1 combines with J gene TRBJ2-2, with no clear D. This CDR3 is built from 14 residues. V lost 10 bases to trimming and J lost 0 bases, with 13 bases between them. The germline V gene encodes CDR1 SGHRS and CDR2 YFSETQ. The CDR3 here is CAGRLAANTGELFF. In DNA, the CDR3 is TGCGCCGGCCGTTTGGCGGCGAACACCGGGGAGCTGTTTTTT.

CDR3 nucleotides: TGCAGCGCTGGCTCGGACAGGGGAGAGACCCAGTACTTC. This codes for CSAGSDRGETQYF. V gene TRBV29-1 combines with J gene TRBJ2-5; 9 nucleotides line up with TRBD1. From germline, CDR1 is SQVTM and CDR2 ANQGSEA. This CDR3 has 13 residues. Trimming cost V 7 bases and J 4 bases; bases outside gene matches: 7.

This clonotype was detected many times. This chain links TRBV20-1 with TRBJ2-7; D assignment may be TRBD1 or TRBD2 (6 bases each). Trimming removed 3 bases at V and 0 bases at J, with 21 bases between. The germline gives CDR1 DFQATT, CDR2 SNEGSKA (reference sequence). This CDR3 comprises 17 residues. The CDR3 DNA follows: TGCAGTGCTAGGGGGGGCGTTAGCAGCACACCCTCCTACGAGCAGTACTTC. This gives the protein CSARGGVSSTPSYEQYF.

This clonotype occurred many times. V usage is TRBV11-1 and J usage is TRBJ2-1; D uncertain. V was trimmed by 1 base and J by 9 bases, leaving 10 bases between them. Germline values: CDR1 SGHAT, CDR2 FQDESV (reference sequence). The CDR3 is made up of 13 amino acids. The CDR3 is CASSLESTGEQFF. The CDR3 coding sequence is TGTGCCAGCAGCTTAGAATCGACCGGTGAGCAGTTCTTC.

This clonotype was seen a single time. The chain carries TRBV6-1 and TRBJ2-1; D is possibly TRBD2 (5 bases). The V gene lost 4 bases and the J gene lost 0 bases, with 22 bases spanning the gap. This CDR3 spans 19 amino acids. The germline V gene has CDR1 MNHNS and CDR2 SASEGT. The CDR3 is CASSATTSDQRHSYNEQFF. The CDR3 DNA follows: TGTGCCAGCAGTGCAACTACCTCGGACCAGCGGCACTCCTACAATGAGCAGTTCTTC.

This clonotype was detected a few times. V and J are TRBV5-5 and TRBJ2-7; TRBD1 matches at 9 bases. Germline CDR1 is SGHKS and CDR2 is YYEKEE (reference sequence). The CDR3 extends over 14 amino acids. With V trimmed by 4 bases and J by 4 bases, 6 bases remained unmatched. The CDR3 DNA reads TGTGCCAGCAGCCTGGAGGACAGGGGTTACGAGCAGTACTTC. It is translated as CASSLEDRGYEQYF.

This clonotype was recorded at least ten times. The chain couples TRBV20-1 to TRBJ2-7, with TRBD1 matching 10 bases. The CDR3 length is 15 residues. J lost 2 bases, V lost 0 bases, and 4 bases had no gene match. CDR1 and CDR2 (germline): DFQATT, SNEGSKA (reference sequence). The DNA of the CDR3 is TGCAGTGCTAGAGACTGGACAGGGGGAGCCTACGAGCAGTACTTC. Encoded protein: CSARDWTGGAYEQYF.

The sample holds a few counts of this clonotype. The genes are TRBV24-1 and TRBJ2-3, with a weak D call TRBD2 (6 bases). Germline values: CDR1 KGHDR, CDR2 SFDVKD. The CDR3 consists of 15 residues. V lost 6 bases and J 2 bases, leaving 14 bases between the germline ends. The CDR3 nucleotides read TGTGCCACCAGTCCCGGGCGGGAAAACACAGATACGCAGTATTTT. Encoded protein: CATSPGRENTDTQYF.

The J gene is TRBJ2-7, the V gene TRBV29-1; D may match TRBD1 or TRBD2 (5 bases each). Trimming left V 7 bases short and J 5 bases short, with 12 bases between. The germline V gene encodes CDR1 SQVTM and CDR2 ANQGSEA. This CDR3 is built from 11 residues. For the CDR3, the DNA is TGCAGCGCGACGGTGGGACACGAGCAGTACTTC. It codes for CSATVGHEQYF.

This clonotype was observed many times. The chain recombines TRBV12-3 or TRBV12-4 with TRBJ2-1; perhaps TRBD1 as D (7 bases). The CDR3 spans 14 residues. V was cut by 2 bases and J by 9 bases, with 14 bases left in between. In DNA, the CDR3 is TGTGCCAGCAGTTTACGCAGGGGGGTAGGTGAGCAGTTCTTC. Translated, it gives CASSLRRGVGEQFF.

This clonotype was counted a few times. The genes are TRBV10-3 and TRBJ1-6; 11 nucleotides agree with TRBD1. CDR1 and CDR2 (germline): ENHRY, SYGVKD. This CDR3 contains 14 residues. The junction had 2 bases not matched to a gene; V was cut back by 4 bases and J by 9 bases. The CDR3 protein is CAISADRGLSPLHF. CDR3 bases: TGTGCCATCAGTGCGGACAGGGGGCTTTCACCCCTCCACTTT.

This clonotype has at least ten counts. This sequence joins TRBV6-2 or TRBV6-3 and TRBJ2-7; maybe TRBD2 (5 bases). This CDR3 spans 16 amino acids. Germline V gives CDR1 MNHEY, CDR2 SVGEGT. With 0 bases removed from V and 3 bases from J, the gap between germline ends came to 15 bases. The CDR3 is CASSYSFTGYSYEQYF. CDR3 DNA sequence: TGTGCCAGCAGTTACTCTTTCACGGGATATAGCTACGAGCAGTACTTC.

V gene TRBV29-1 combines with J gene TRBJ2-3, with TRBD1 matching over 8 bases. Germline CDR1 is SQVTM and CDR2 is ANQGSEA. The CDR3 is 15 amino acids. V lost 8 bases and J lost 1; bases outside the gene matches: 11. The CDR3 reads CSYRGAAFRTDTQYF. CDR3 coding DNA: TGCAGCTACAGGGGGGCAGCTTTTCGCACAGATACGCAGTATTTT.